This T cell receptor beta chain was recovered during a study of neurological immune-mediated disorders. TCRdb analysed the 5' RACE reads with MiXCR anew, one entry per CDR3 protein. The sample consists of tens of thousands of distinct CDR3 sequences, 3.6% of them appearing once. This clonotype has a count of ten or more. No antigen is known for it. General study points: HTLV-1-associated myelopathy ranked highest for TCR clonal expansion and multiple sclerosis lowest, beneath healthy controls.

Trimming took 5 bases from V and 2 from J; bases not matched to a gene: 8. This CDR3 contains 17 residues. Germline CDR1 is SGHTA and CDR2 is FQGTGA. The sequencing input was PBMCs. The source is a young man with multiple sclerosis. The V and J genes are TRBV7-3 and TRBJ2-1, with 11 bases lining up with TRBD2. The CDR3 sequence is CASSVAGGPRAYNEQFF. In DNA form, the CDR3 reads TGTGCCAGCAGCGTAGCGGGAGGGCCGAGGGCCTACAATGAGCAGTTCTTC.